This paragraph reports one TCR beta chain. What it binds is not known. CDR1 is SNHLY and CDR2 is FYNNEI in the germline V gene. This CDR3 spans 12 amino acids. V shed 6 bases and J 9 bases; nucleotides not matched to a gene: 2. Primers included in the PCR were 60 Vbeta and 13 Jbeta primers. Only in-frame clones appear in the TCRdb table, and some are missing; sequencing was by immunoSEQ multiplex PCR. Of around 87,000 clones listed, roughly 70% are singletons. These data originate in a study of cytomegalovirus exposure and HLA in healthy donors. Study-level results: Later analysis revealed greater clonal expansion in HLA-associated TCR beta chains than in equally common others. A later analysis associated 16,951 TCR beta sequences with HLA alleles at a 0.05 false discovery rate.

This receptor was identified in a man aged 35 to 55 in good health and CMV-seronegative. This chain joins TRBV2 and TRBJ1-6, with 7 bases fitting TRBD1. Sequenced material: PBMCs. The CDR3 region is CASRGGSSPLHF. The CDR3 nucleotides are TGTGCCAGCAGAGGGGGCAGTTCACCCCTCCACTTT.